The rows below give T cell receptor beta chains drawn from one sample of a study of CD8+ T cells in alopecia areata. Profiling relied on immunoSEQ multiplex PCR, and the TCRdb table lists in-frame clones only, not all of them. Of 80,000 to 100,000 clones in the sample, about 45% are singletons; the top ten hold almost 0.8%. Sequencing used CD4+ T cells sorted from blood. The receptors here all came from a human donor with alopecia areata. The CDR3 runs from the conserved cysteine through the conserved F or W. A D gene is named only where the DNA matches it firmly.

v_call: TRBV23-1
j_call: TRBJ1-1
d_call: TRBD1
cdr3_aa: CASSQSCISRTGGEDTEAFF

v_call: TRBV7-9
j_call: TRBJ1-2
d_call: NA
cdr3_aa: CAIIRVRGYGYTF

v_call: TRBV20-1
j_call: TRBJ2-7
d_call: NA
cdr3_aa: CSVGSPYEQYF

v_call: TRBV9
j_call: TRBJ2-5
d_call: NA
cdr3_aa: CASSVDGSRNQETQYF

v_call: TRBV7-2
j_call: TRBJ2-3
d_call: NA
cdr3_aa: CASRAGASTDTQYF

v_call: TRBV11-3
j_call: TRBJ2-3
d_call: NA
cdr3_aa: CASSLGLHGAQYF

v_call: TRBV29-1
j_call: TRBJ2-2
d_call: NA
cdr3_aa: CSVGYRVNTGELFF

v_call: TRBV30
j_call: TRBJ2-7
d_call: NA
cdr3_aa: CAWGRGYEQYF

v_call: TRBV29-1
j_call: TRBJ2-7
d_call: NA
cdr3_aa: CSVQVSGAYEQYF

v_call: TRBV29-1
j_call: TRBJ1-1
d_call: TRBD1
cdr3_aa: CSVETLQGREHEAFF

v_call: TRBV6-1
j_call: TRBJ1-5
d_call: TRBD1
cdr3_aa: CASSAGGTGGGIQPQHF

v_call: TRBV29-1
j_call: TRBJ2-7
d_call: TRBD2
cdr3_aa: CSVGGLAGQDEQYF

v_call: TRBV29-1
j_call: TRBJ2-3
d_call: NA
cdr3_aa: CSVEGRLVLTQYF

v_call: TRBV7-2
j_call: TRBJ1-5
d_call: NA
cdr3_aa: CASSSVVGGPQHF

v_call: TRBV5-1
j_call: TRBJ1-1
d_call: NA
cdr3_aa: CASSLQGSNTEAFF

v_call: TRBV29-1
j_call: TRBJ2-5
d_call: NA
cdr3_aa: CSVETGQETQYF

v_call: TRBV6-5
j_call: TRBJ1-5
d_call: TRBD1
cdr3_aa: CASKGQGDNQPQHF

v_call: TRBV29-1
j_call: TRBJ1-1
d_call: NA
cdr3_aa: CSVERGRGEAFF

v_call: TRBV19
j_call: TRBJ1-5
d_call: TRBD1
cdr3_aa: CASSGRDSPQPQHF

v_call: TRBV5-1
j_call: TRBJ2-7
d_call: NA
cdr3_aa: CASSFNGERGEQYF

v_call: TRBV30
j_call: TRBJ1-6
d_call: NA
cdr3_aa: CAWSVESPARSPLHF

v_call: TRBV23-1
j_call: TRBJ2-3
d_call: NA
cdr3_aa: CASSQSTPSTDTQYF

v_call: TRBV23-1
j_call: TRBJ2-4
d_call: NA
cdr3_aa: CASSRGPDIQYF

v_call: TRBV29-1
j_call: TRBJ2-3
d_call: NA
cdr3_aa: CSVGANSDTQYF

v_call: TRBV30
j_call: TRBJ1-1
d_call: NA
cdr3_aa: CAWSVAENTEAFF

v_call: TRBV29-1
j_call: TRBJ2-7
d_call: TRBD2
cdr3_aa: CSAAGLATYEQYF

v_call: TRBV28
j_call: TRBJ2-7
d_call: NA
cdr3_aa: CASSWGQDSQYF

v_call: TRBV29-1
j_call: TRBJ2-3
d_call: NA
cdr3_aa: CSDQGSTDTQYF

v_call: TRBV30
j_call: TRBJ1-1
d_call: NA
cdr3_aa: CAHRDYMNTEAFF

v_call: TRBV30
j_call: TRBJ2-5
d_call: NA
cdr3_aa: CAWSRALQETQYF

v_call: TRBV29-1
j_call: TRBJ2-1
d_call: NA
cdr3_aa: CSVPGTYPYNEQFF

v_call: TRBV30
j_call: TRBJ1-2
d_call: NA
cdr3_aa: CAWSVNHQYGYTF

v_call: TRBV29-1
j_call: TRBJ1-1
d_call: NA
cdr3_aa: CSVGQRMNTEAFF

v_call: TRBV30
j_call: TRBJ1-2
d_call: NA
cdr3_aa: CAWRPAGSYGYTF

v_call: TRBV13
j_call: TRBJ2-4
d_call: NA
cdr3_aa: CASSFYRVGSAKNIQYF

v_call: TRBV30
j_call: TRBJ2-2
d_call: TRBD2
cdr3_aa: CAWSLSGTNGGELFF

v_call: TRBV28
j_call: TRBJ1-2
d_call: NA
cdr3_aa: CASRFRDRLSYGYTF

v_call: TRBV2
j_call: TRBJ1-1
d_call: NA
cdr3_aa: CASSEMQVSVTEAFF

v_call: TRBV30
j_call: TRBJ2-1
d_call: TRBD2
cdr3_aa: CAWSKEPDGREGEFF

v_call: TRBV5-1
j_call: TRBJ2-4
d_call: TRBD1
cdr3_aa: CASSSQGARDIQYF

v_call: TRBV2
j_call: TRBJ1-5
d_call: NA
cdr3_aa: CASSGVSGGNQPQHF

v_call: TRBV29-1
j_call: TRBJ2-6
d_call: NA
cdr3_aa: CSVGASGANVLTF

v_call: TRBV28
j_call: TRBJ1-2
d_call: NA
cdr3_aa: CASSSYTRGGYGYTF

v_call: TRBV29-1
j_call: TRBJ2-5
d_call: TRBD2
cdr3_aa: CSVELGGGFETQYF

v_call: TRBV29-1
j_call: TRBJ2-1
d_call: NA
cdr3_aa: CSVGPGLSYNEQFF

v_call: TRBV29-1
j_call: TRBJ2-3
d_call: NA
cdr3_aa: CSVGTYRAFSTDTQYF

v_call: TRBV29-1
j_call: TRBJ2-3
d_call: NA
cdr3_aa: CSVVVLAADTQYF

v_call: TRBV6-1
j_call: TRBJ1-2
d_call: TRBD1
cdr3_aa: CASSERTGGYGYTF

v_call: TRBV4-3
j_call: TRBJ2-3
d_call: NA
cdr3_aa: CASSQSPIDGTDTQYF

v_call: TRBV30
j_call: TRBJ2-2
d_call: NA
cdr3_aa: CAWSLSTRELFF